This T cell receptor beta chain was found in a study of T-cell reconstitution after alpha-beta-depleted transplantation in children (dated by TCRdb to 2016 to 2018). Looking at the study overall: Using TCR repertoire profiling, the study quantitatively followed how T-cell immune reconstitution unfolded in children after TCRalphabeta/CD19-depleted allogeneic hematopoietic cell transplantation.

This specimen's time point label, per the study, means: day 60 (about 2 months) after transplantation. This specimen's treatment or condition label, per the study, means: allogeneic hematopoietic cell transplantation with graft depleted of TCRalphabeta T cells and CD19 B cells. TCRalphabeta/CD19-depleted allogeneic hematopoietic cell grafts were given to the transplant recipients, all of whom were children. As for this clonotype: The clone's antigen remains unknown. Nothing much larger sits one base from this clone, and base qualities are not available.

General study outcomes and caveats: In some patients, high TCRbeta diversity at day 60 was attributed to recipient T cells and intrathymic progenitors that had survived conditioning. The frequencies of hyperexpanded clones fell over the following months, and after one year, T-cell counts and TCRbeta diversity were mostly attributed to newly produced T cells. About two months after transplant, the apparently early recovery of alphabetaT-cell counts reportedly depended on just several hundred clones that had expanded rapidly and came from non-depleted graft cells.

The library relied on PCR. Instrument used: Illumina HiSeq 2500. TCR library preparation used molecular barcoding, with unique molecular identifiers applied to normalize quantification of the TCRbeta repertoire. The raw public data were reprocessed by TCRdb itself: fastp quality trimming at Q25, MiXCR clonotype calling, in-frame beta chains only. Merged by CDR3 protein, the rows form single entries marked with the most common genes and DNA. The sample records 7,000 to 9,500 distinct CDR3 sequences, 12% of which are singletons. About half of the sample is taken by the ten largest. For CDR1 and CDR2, the germline V gene lists SGHVT and SQSDAQ. Measured from the cysteine to the phenylalanine, the CDR3 is 16 residues long. Kept here is only the CDR3 DNA, which spans 48 bases and is read in frame from base 1. Trimming at the junction amounts to 10 bases on V and 0 bases on J, and the germline ends lie 20 bases apart.

The chain was built from TRBV7-4 and TRBJ2-3; a tentative D call is TRBD1 (6 bases match). The sequence derives from a patient aged 2-10 years who had a stem cell transplant for inherited bone marrow failure, so the T cells may come from the graft donor. The specimen was PBMCs, mostly from graft donor cells, collected 60 days after TCRalphabeta/CD19-depleted stem cell transplant. The sequenced DNA: TGTGCCACCAGGGGCCAGGGCCGGCAGAGCACAGATACGCAGTATTTT. It is translated as CATRGQGRQSTDTQYF.